Described below is a single T cell receptor (beta chain) sequence and its context. No antigen is known for it. TCRdb reprocessed the reads via MiXCR and lists one record per CDR3 protein. The repertoire has 150,000 to 200,000 distinct CDR3 sequences, under 15% of them found once; the top ten carry about a quarter. This record belongs to a study of T cell repertoires in cytomegalovirus infection. Study findings and constraints: Cumulated frequencies of public TCR beta families served to identify carriers of CMV plus the relevant HLA. The response measured ex vivo was dominated by TCR beta clonotypes (HLA-C-restricted and CMV-specific).

The material sequenced was PBMCs. This TCR was sampled from a human donor in good health (CMV status not recorded). Some clones in this sample may be carry-over from other donors' samples.

This CDR3 reads CASSPSRGAQNIQYF. The CDR3 DNA reads TGTGCCAGCTCACCAAGCAGGGGTGCCCAAAACATTCAGTACTTC. This rearrangement joins TRBV18 to TRBJ2-4, with D maybe TRBD1 (6 bases). CDR3 length: 15 residues. Trimming removed 2 bases from V and 5 bases from J, with 13 bases in between. Per the germline V gene, CDR1 is KGHSH and CDR2 is LQKENI. Filled out from reference TRBV18 and TRBJ2-4, the complete variable domain reads NAGVMQNPRHLVRRRGQEARLRCSPMKGHSHVYWYRQLPEEGLKFMVYLQKENIIDESGMPKERFSAEFPKEGPSILRIQQVVRGDSAAYFCASSPSRGAQNIQYFGAGTRLSVL.